This T cell receptor beta chain was identified in a study of T cell responses to AZD1222 COVID-19 vaccine. Study-level information: Samples with a second dose at about 4 or about 12 weeks were pooled together. Study results and limitations: Spike-specific TCR breadth rose after two AZD1222 doses, and depth rose as well.

This clone was found a few times. The target antigen is unknown. The germline V gene encodes CDR1 SGHAT and CDR2 FQNNGV. Losses at the gene ends were 5 bases for V and 6 bases for J; bases not matched to a gene: 10. The CDR3 length is 14 residues. The repertoire was sequenced with immunoSEQ multiplex PCR; TCRdb's copy has only in-frame clones and lacks some. Among 90,000 to 150,000 clones listed, roughly nine tenths were seen once. This specimen consisted of peripheral blood, obtained on day 0 of AZD1222 vaccination. The receptor's source is an adult in good health. This chain links TRBV11-2 with TRBJ2-7; the match to TRBD2 covers 7 bases. The CDR3 DNA sequence: TGTGCCAGCAGCCCCACCACGGGAGGTGGCGAGCAGTACTTC. Translation: CASSPTTGGGEQYF.